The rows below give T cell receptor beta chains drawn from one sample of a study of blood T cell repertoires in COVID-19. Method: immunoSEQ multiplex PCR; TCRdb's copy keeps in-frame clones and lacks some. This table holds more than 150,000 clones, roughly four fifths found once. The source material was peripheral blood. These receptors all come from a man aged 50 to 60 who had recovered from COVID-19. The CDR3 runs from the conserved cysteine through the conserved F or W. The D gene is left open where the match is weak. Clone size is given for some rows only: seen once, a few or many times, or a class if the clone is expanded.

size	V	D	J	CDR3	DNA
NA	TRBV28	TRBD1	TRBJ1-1	CASSPYTGGTTEAFF	TGTGCCAGCAGTCCATATACAGGGGGCACGACTGAAGCTTTCTTT
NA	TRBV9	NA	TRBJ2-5	CASSVVGRGETQYF	TGTGCCAGCAGCGTAGTGGGACGGGGGGAGACCCAGTACTTC
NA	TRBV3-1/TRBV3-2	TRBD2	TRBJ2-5	CASSHIQGGETQYF	TGTGCCAGCAGCCATATCCAGGGAGGGGAGACCCAGTACTTC
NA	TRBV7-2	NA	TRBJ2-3	CASSLRFGGRTDTQYF	TGTGCCAGCAGCTTACGGTTTGGGGGGAGGACAGATACGCAGTATTTT
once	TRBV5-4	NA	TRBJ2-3	CASSLVPAGNTDTQYF	TGTGCCAGCAGCTTGGTTCCGGCAGGGAACACAGATACGCAGTATTTT
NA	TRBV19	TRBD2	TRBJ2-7	CASSGAGLAGNEQYF	TGTGCCAGTAGTGGGGCGGGACTAGCGGGAAACGAGCAGTACTTC
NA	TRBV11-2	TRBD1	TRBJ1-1	CASRANWDSIYEAFF	TGTGCCAGCAGAGCCAATTGGGACAGTATTTATGAAGCTTTCTTT
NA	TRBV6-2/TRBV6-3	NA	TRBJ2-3	CASSYGRTDTQYF	TGTGCCAGCAGTTACGGGAGAACAGATACGCAGTATTTT
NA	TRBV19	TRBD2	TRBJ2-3	CASSDGLAGGPFTDTQYF	TGTGCCAGTTCCGATGGCCTAGCGGGAGGGCCATTCACAGATACGCAGTATTTT
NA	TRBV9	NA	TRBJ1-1	CASSVIRSTEAFF	TGTGCCAGCAGCGTAATTCGGAGCACTGAAGCTTTCTTT
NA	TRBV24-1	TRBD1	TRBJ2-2	CATSGEDRGLPGELFF	TGTGCCACCAGTGGGGAGGACAGGGGTTTACCAGGGGAGCTGTTTTTT
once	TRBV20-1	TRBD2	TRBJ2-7	CSASPGGGKYGQYF	TGCAGTGCTAGTCCTGGCGGGGGGAAATACGGGCAGTACTTC
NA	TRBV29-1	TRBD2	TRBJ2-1	CSVEVAAGGYNEQFF	TGCAGCGTTGAAGTTGCAGCGGGAGGGTACAATGAGCAGTTCTTC
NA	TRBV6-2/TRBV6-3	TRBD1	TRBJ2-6	CASSGTASGANVLTF	TGTGCCAGCAGTGGGACAGCCTCTGGGGCCAACGTCCTGACTTTC
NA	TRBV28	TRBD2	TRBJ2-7	CASSQTSGFSYEQYF	TGTGCCAGCAGCCAGACTAGCGGGTTCTCCTACGAGCAGTACTTC
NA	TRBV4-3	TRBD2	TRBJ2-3	CASSRTSGSQADTQYF	TGCGCCAGCAGCCGGACTAGCGGGAGTCAGGCAGATACGCAGTATTTT
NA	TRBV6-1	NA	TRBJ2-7	CASSEQVRRVGTGFYEQYF	TGTGCCAGCAGTGAACAGGTCCGGCGGGTCGGGACTGGGTTCTACGAGCAGTACTTC
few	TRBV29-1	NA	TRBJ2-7	CSAGSGRGYEQYF	TGCAGCGCCGGGTCAGGGAGGGGGTACGAGCAGTACTTC
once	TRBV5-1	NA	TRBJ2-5	CASSLEAGETQYF	TGCGCCAGCAGCTTGGAAGCGGGAGAGACCCAGTACTTC
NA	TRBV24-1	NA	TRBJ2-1	CATSEPGQSNEQFF	TGTGCCACCAGTGAACCGGGACAATCAAATGAGCAGTTCTTC
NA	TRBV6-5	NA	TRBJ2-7	CASTGLGVHEQYF	TGTGCCAGCACCGGGCTCGGGGTGCACGAGCAGTACTTC
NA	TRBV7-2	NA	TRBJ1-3	CASSLLASSGNTIYF	TGTGCCAGCAGCTTACTGGCAAGCTCTGGAAACACCATATATTTT